The 27 T cell receptor beta chains below all came from one sample that was sequenced in a study of blood T cell repertoires in COVID-19. Produced via immunoSEQ multiplex PCR; TCRdb's table is partial and in-frame only. Of some 380,000 clones listed, 70% to 85% are singletons. Sequencing was carried out using peripheral blood. These receptors were obtained from a human donor with acute or convalescent COVID-19. The donor label of this sample is uncertain.

The rearrangement joins TRBV5-1 to TRBJ1-3; D is unclear. V was trimmed by 4 bases and J by 0 bases, leaving 11 bases between them. The CDR3 contains 15 residues. Germline V gene sequence: CDR1 SGHRS, CDR2 YFSETQ. CDR3 nucleotides: TGCGCCAGCAGCCCAGACCGAGGCTCTGGAAACACCATATATTTT. This translates into CASSPDRGSGNTIYF.

The gene calls are TRBV6-5 and TRBJ1-4, with 8 bases identical to TRBD1. CDR1 and CDR2 (germline): MNHEY, SVGAGI. The CDR3 length is 14 residues. V lost 6 bases, J lost 6 bases, and 6 bases stayed unmatched. The CDR3 nucleotides read TGTGCCAGCAGCCCAGGGACAGGCGATGAAAAACTGTTTTTT. This gives the protein CASSPGTGDEKLFF.

The chain carries TRBV19 and TRBJ2-1; the D gene is possibly TRBD1 (6 bases). V gave up 4 bases and J gave up 0 bases, with 10 bases separating them. CDR3 size: 15 residues. Germline loops: CDR1 LNHDA, CDR2 SQIVND (reference sequence). CDR3 loop: CASSRQVSSYNEQFF. The CDR3 DNA is TGTGCCAGTAGTAGACAGGTGAGCTCCTACAATGAGCAGTTCTTC.

The V gene is TRBV4-1, the J gene TRBJ2-1; D is unclear. The CDR3 extends over 15 amino acids. The germline V gene has CDR1 MGHRA and CDR2 YSYEKL. The V gene lost 6 bases and the J gene lost 0 bases, with 12 bases spanning the gap. The CDR3 spells CASRPSASSYNEQFF. As DNA, the CDR3 is TGCGCCAGCAGACCCAGCGCGAGCTCCTACAATGAGCAGTTCTTC.

The chain joins TRBV10-2 to TRBJ1-2; 9 nucleotides line up with TRBD1. The length of the CDR3 is 15 residues. Germline assignment: CDR1 WSHSY and CDR2 SAAADI. J lost 5 bases, V lost 7 bases, and 11 bases had no gene match. This CDR3 reads CASTDPGTGFYGYTF. In nucleotides, the CDR3 is TGCGCCAGCACCGACCCCGGGACAGGGTTTTATGGCTACACCTTC.

This rearrangement joins TRBV7-2 to TRBJ1-2; 8 positions agree with TRBD1. CDR1 is SGHTA and CDR2 is FQGNSA in the germline V gene. J was trimmed by 5 bases and V by 3 bases; bases with no gene match: 5. The CDR3 totals 14 residues. This chain's CDR3 is CASSFRDRSYGYTF. The CDR3 nucleotides are TGTGCCAGCAGCTTCCGGGACAGGAGTTATGGCTACACCTTC.

The chain recombines TRBV2 with TRBJ1-4; possible D gene TRBD1, 6 bases. Germline V gives CDR1 SNHLY, CDR2 FYNNEI. V was clipped by 5 bases and J by 6 bases, with 13 bases between them. The CDR3 contains 14 residues. Here the CDR3 DNA reads TGTGCCAGCAGTCTACAGGGTTTGGATGAAAAACTGTTTTTT. Protein: CASSLQGLDEKLFF.

The genes are TRBV14 and TRBJ1-1, with TRBD1 matching 9 bases. This CDR3 has 14 residues. V dropped 6 bases and J dropped 5; count of bases not matched to a gene: 7. The V gene's germline CDR1 is SGHDN and CDR2 FVKESK. The CDR3 sequence is CASREQGAGTEAFF. The CDR3 DNA reads as TGTGCCAGCAGAGAACAGGGGGCGGGAACTGAAGCTTTCTTT.

This clone was seen a few times. The rearrangement links TRBV6-1 to TRBJ2-7, with 7 bases fitting TRBD1. The CDR3 is 15 residues long. Germline V gene data show CDR1 as MNHNS and CDR2 as SASEGT. V shed 2 bases and J 2 bases; nucleotides not matched to a gene: 6. CDR3 residues: CASSEPTGYPYEQYF. The CDR3 region has the DNA TGTGCCAGCAGTGAACCGACAGGGTATCCCTACGAGCAGTACTTC.

The chain combines TRBV19 with TRBJ1-6; possibly TRBD1 for D (5 bases). The CDR3 has 15 amino acids. Germline V CDR1 and CDR2: LNHDA, SQIVND (reference sequence). V was trimmed by 6 bases and J by 7 bases, leaving 16 bases between them. CDR3 region: CASRHQGSGNSPLHF. DNA for the CDR3: TGTGCCAGTAGGCATCAGGGAAGTGGAAATTCACCCCTCCACTTT.

V gene TRBV21-1 combines with J gene TRBJ1-3; the table's TRBD1 call for D was not verified on the DNA. TRBV21-1 is noted as a pseudogene. The CDR3 has 11 amino acids. The CDR3 coding sequence is TGTGCCAGCAAACACGGAAACACCATATATTTT. It is translated as CASKHGNTIYF.

The chain is built from TRBV27 and TRBJ2-7; 8 bases map to TRBD1. The CDR3 covers 13 residues. Germline V gene sequence: CDR1 MNHEY, CDR2 SMNVEV (reference sequence). The trim removed 5 bases at V and 4 bases at J, leaving 4 bases unmatched. The CDR3 loop is CASSRTGSYEQYF. The CDR3 bases are TGTGCCAGCAGTCGGACAGGGTCGTACGAGCAGTACTTC.

The chain has TRBV6-2 or TRBV6-3 and TRBJ2-7; D remains ambiguous. Germline CDR1 MNHEY, CDR2 SVGEGT. CDR3 length: 13 residues. V lost 2 bases and J lost 1, with 6 bases in between. Here the CDR3 reads CASSYGVSYEQYF. The CDR3 DNA sequence: TGTGCCAGCAGTTACGGAGTTTCCTACGAGCAGTACTTC.

The chain combines TRBV6-5 with TRBJ2-3; D is unresolved. The CDR3 has 13 amino acids. Looked up from germline, CDR1 is MNHEY and CDR2 is SVGAGI. Trimming stripped 6 bases from V and 4 bases from J, with 11 bases between. CDR3 bases: TGTGCCAGCAGGAGGTTGGCCCCAGATACGCAGTATTTT. It is translated as CASRRLAPDTQYF.

The DNA of the CDR3 is TGTGCCAGCTCACCGACTAGCGGGTCCGCCTACGAGCAGTACTTC. Translated, it gives CASSPTSGSAYEQYF. The chain combines TRBV18 with TRBJ2-7; 10 bases are shared with TRBD2. Germline loops: CDR1 KGHSH, CDR2 LQKENI. With 3 bases clipped from V and 2 bases from J, the junction kept 4 bases outside the gene matches. There are 15 residues in the CDR3.

This clone was counted a few times. The CDR3 DNA reads TGTGCCAGCAGCTTCGGACAGGGCCGGTCTAATTCACCCCTCCACTTT. It codes for CASSFGQGRSNSPLHF. This chain links TRBV13 with TRBJ1-6; TRBD1 aligns across 8 bases. The J segment lost 6 bases and the V segment lost 3 bases, leaving 7 bases of the junction unmatched. Per germline, CDR1 PRHDT and CDR2 FYEKMQ (reference sequence). This CDR3 is 16 amino acids long.

This chain joins TRBV25-1 and TRBJ2-2; 9 nucleotides agree with TRBD1. V trimming: 2 bases; J trimming: 3 bases; junction bases outside the gene matches: 4. The CDR3 contains 16 residues. Germline CDR1 MGHDK, CDR2 SYGVNS. The CDR3 reads CASSEGTGWDTGELFF. As DNA, the CDR3 is TGTGCCAGCAGTGAAGGGACAGGGTGGGACACCGGGGAGCTGTTTTTT.

Of note for this clone: Other DNA sequences from this sample encode an identical CDR3 as well. The chain uses TRBV5-1 and TRBJ2-1; TRBD2 agrees at 11 bases. V shed 4 bases, J shed 6 bases, and the junction held 6 bases outside the gene matches. There are 15 residues in the CDR3. The V gene's germline CDR1 is SGHRS and CDR2 YFSETQ. CDR3 in amino acids: CASSPGTSGRNEQFF. The CDR3 bases are TGCGCCAGCAGCCCCGGGACTAGCGGTCGCAATGAGCAGTTCTTC.

This clone has more than one count but fewer than ten. V usage is TRBV19 and J usage is TRBJ2-7, with D tentatively TRBD1 (5 bases). Germline V CDR1 and CDR2: LNHDA, SQIVND (reference sequence). Trimming removed 0 bases from V and 6 bases from J, with 9 bases in between. The CDR3 runs to 13 residues. CDR3 residues: CASSIEAGLEQYF. The CDR3 DNA is TGTGCCAGTAGTATAGAAGCAGGGCTCGAGCAGTACTTC.

The chain is built from TRBV30 and TRBJ1-2, with D possibly being TRBD1 (5 bases). The CDR3 sequence is 14 residues long. The germline V gene encodes CDR1 GTSNPN and CDR2 SVGIG (reference sequence). The germline V and J ends were trimmed by 0 bases and 6 bases, with 14 bases remaining between them. CDR3 loop: CAWSVGVTVDGYTF. CDR3 sequence (DNA): TGTGCCTGGAGTGTAGGGGTTACGGTTGATGGCTACACCTTC.

This chain joins TRBV7-9 and TRBJ2-7; D may be TRBD2 (6 bases). V was trimmed by 2 bases and J by 5 bases, leaving 7 bases between them. This CDR3 has 12 residues. Per germline, CDR1 SEHNR and CDR2 FQNEAQ (reference sequence). CDR3 DNA: TGTGCCAGCAGCTTATGGGGGGACGAGCAGTACTTC. Translated, it gives CASSLWGDEQYF.

The rearrangement links TRBV5-8 to TRBJ2-5; TRBD2 might be the D (6 bases). This CDR3 region has 13 residues. Trimming pared 4 bases from V and 1 base from J, leaving 8 bases between. CDR1 and CDR2 from the germline V gene are SGHTS and YDEGEE. The CDR3 bases are TGTGCCAGCAGCCCGGGACTCCAAGAGACCCAGTACTTC. Protein product: CASSPGLQETQYF.

This rearrangement joins TRBV12-3 or TRBV12-4 to TRBJ2-2, with unresolved D. The CDR3 covers 12 residues. The germline V and J ends were trimmed by 2 bases and 6 bases, with 4 bases remaining between them. CDR3 amino acids: CASSLLAGELFF. The CDR3 nucleotides are TGTGCCAGCAGTTTACTCGCCGGGGAGCTGTTTTTT.

In DNA, the CDR3 is TGTGCCATACGGGACAGAGGTTCTTATGGCTACACCTTC. Amino acid sequence: CAIRDRGSYGYTF. The chain employs TRBV19 and TRBJ1-2, with TRBD1 matching over 7 bases. The V and J ends lost 10 bases and 5 bases, in that order; junction bases with no gene match: 10. This CDR3 is 13 amino acids long. Germline loops: CDR1 LNHDA, CDR2 SQIVND (reference sequence).

The chain employs TRBV3-1 (or the pseudogene TRBV3-2) and TRBJ2-4, with D unresolved. There are 12 residues in the CDR3. The germline gives CDR1 LGHDT, CDR2 YNNKEL (reference sequence). V was trimmed by 3 bases and J by 8 bases, leaving 8 bases between them. CDR3 loop: CASSQSWHIQYF. The CDR3 DNA reads as TGTGCCAGCAGCCAGTCCTGGCACATTCAGTACTTC.

To note about this clone: One junction end does not reproduce the germline sequence, and a read error may be involved. The gene calls are TRBV7-9 and TRBJ1-1; 9 bases line up with TRBD1. Germline CDR1 reads SEHNR; CDR2 reads FQNEAQ (reference sequence). The CDR3 extends over 13 amino acids. The CDR3 spells CVSSLTGTGEAFF. CDR3 sequence (DNA): TGTGTCAGCAGCTTAACCGGGACAGGGGAAGCTTTCTTT.

The chain uses TRBV15 and TRBJ1-4; D possibly corresponds to TRBD1 (5 bases). The V end was cut by 4 bases, the J end by 0 bases, with 9 bases between. The CDR3 covers 15 residues. From germline, CDR1 is LNHNV and CDR2 YYDKDF (reference sequence). The CDR3, as DNA: TGTGCCACCAGCATGCCGACAGCAACTAATGAAAAACTGTTTTTT. It codes for CATSMPTATNEKLFF.